The present TCR beta chain was sequenced within a study of post-analysis software for immune sequencing data. The overall study: Some patients lacked subtype; others had relapsing-remitting, secondary progressive or progressive-relapsing disease.

cDNA libraries for TCR beta contained unique molecular identifiers. Researchers reported 400,000 to 600,000 cDNA molecules coming from approximately 0.91 to 9.4 million T cells. TCRdb called the PCR reads again in MiXCR, with one record for every CDR3 protein. This table holds roughly 540,000 distinct CDR3 sequences, 30% to 40% found once. This clonotype has more than one count but fewer than ten. Its antigen is unknown. There are 17 residues in the CDR3. The V and J ends lost 3 bases and 6 bases, in that order; junction bases with no gene match: 10. Germline V lookup: CDR1 MNHNY, CDR2 SVGAGI (reference sequence). Study-level points and caveats: Comparison with controls showed significantly lower normalized Chao1 diversity in multiple sclerosis patients. There were five TRBV segments more frequent in patients than controls, and TRBV5-6, TRBV5-1 and TRBV20-1 were among them.

The chain combines TRBV6-6 with TRBJ2-3; 12 bases are shared with TRBD2. The material sequenced was blood. This clonotype originated in a girl aged 2-17 years with multiple sclerosis. The CDR3 DNA sequence: TGTGCCAGCAGTTATTCGGCTAGCGGGGGGGCCAAGGATACGCAGTATTTT. The encoded protein is CASSYSASGGAKDTQYF.